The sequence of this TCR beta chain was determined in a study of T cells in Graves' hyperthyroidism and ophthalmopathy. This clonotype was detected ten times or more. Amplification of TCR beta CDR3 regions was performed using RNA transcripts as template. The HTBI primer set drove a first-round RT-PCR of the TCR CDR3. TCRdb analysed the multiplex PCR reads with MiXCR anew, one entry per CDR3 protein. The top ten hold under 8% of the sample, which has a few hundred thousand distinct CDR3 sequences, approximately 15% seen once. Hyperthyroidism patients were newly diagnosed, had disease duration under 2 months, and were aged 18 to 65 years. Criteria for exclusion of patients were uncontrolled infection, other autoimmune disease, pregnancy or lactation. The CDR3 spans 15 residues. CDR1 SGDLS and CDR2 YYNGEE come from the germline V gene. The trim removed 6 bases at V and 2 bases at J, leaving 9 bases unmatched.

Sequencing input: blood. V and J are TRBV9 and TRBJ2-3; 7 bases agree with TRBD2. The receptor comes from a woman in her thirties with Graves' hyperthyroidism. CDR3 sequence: CASTWGLADTDTQYF. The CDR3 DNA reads TGTGCCAGCACCTGGGGCCTAGCGGACACAGATACGCAGTATTTT.